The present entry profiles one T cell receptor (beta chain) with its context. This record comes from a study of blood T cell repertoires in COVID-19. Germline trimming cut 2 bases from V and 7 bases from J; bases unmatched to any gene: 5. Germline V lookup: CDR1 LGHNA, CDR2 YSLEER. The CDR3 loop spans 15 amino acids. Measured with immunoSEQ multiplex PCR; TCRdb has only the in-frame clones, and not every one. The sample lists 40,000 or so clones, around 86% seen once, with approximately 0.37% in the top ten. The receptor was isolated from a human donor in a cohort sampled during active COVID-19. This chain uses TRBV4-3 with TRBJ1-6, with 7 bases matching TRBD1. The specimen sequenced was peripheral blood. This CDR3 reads CASSQRDSLNSPLHF. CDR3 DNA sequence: TGCGCCAGCAGCCAACGGGACAGCCTCAATTCACCCCTCCACTTT.